This T cell receptor (beta chain) was documented in a study of CD8+ T cells in alopecia areata. The treatment: oral pan-JAK inhibitor, 5-10 mg twice daily. RNA extraction and reverse transcription yielded cDNA as sequencing template. Sequencing used immunoSEQ multiplex PCR; TCRdb keeps in-frame clones, though not all of them. This sample has nearly 200,000 clones, with roughly 50% found just once. V lost 7 bases, J lost 5 bases, and 20 bases lay in between. The CDR3 spans 16 residues. Germline V gene data show CDR1 as SEHNR and CDR2 as FQNEAQ (reference sequence). This sample comprised CD4+ T cells sorted from blood, obtained at week 24, from a patient treated with tofacitinib. J is TRBJ2-2 and V is TRBV7-9; a possible D gene is TRBD2 (5 bases). The origin of this receptor is a human donor with alopecia areata. Written as DNA, the CDR3 is TGTGCCAGCACCAACGAGGACTTTTCGGGAACCGGGGAGCTGTTTTTT. Its protein product is CASTNEDFSGTGELFF.